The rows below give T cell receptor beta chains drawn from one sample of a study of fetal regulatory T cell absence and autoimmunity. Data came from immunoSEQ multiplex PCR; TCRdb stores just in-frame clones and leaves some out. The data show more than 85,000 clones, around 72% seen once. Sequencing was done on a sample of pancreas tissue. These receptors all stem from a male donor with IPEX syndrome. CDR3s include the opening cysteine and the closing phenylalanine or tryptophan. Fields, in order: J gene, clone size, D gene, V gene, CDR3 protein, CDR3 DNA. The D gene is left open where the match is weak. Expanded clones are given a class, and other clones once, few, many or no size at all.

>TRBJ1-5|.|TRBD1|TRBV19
CASSNFAGTGNQPQHF
TGTGCCAGTAGTAACTTTGCCGGGACAGGCAATCAGCCCCAGCATTTT
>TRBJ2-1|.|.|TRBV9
CASSVDYNEQFF
TGTGCCAGCAGCGTAGACTACAATGAGCAGTTCTTC
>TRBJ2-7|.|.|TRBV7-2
CASVPDRADYEQYF
TGTGCCAGCGTTCCTGACCGAGCGGACTACGAGCAGTACTTC
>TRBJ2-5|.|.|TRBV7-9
CASSYRDHAPETQYF
TGTGCCAGCAGCTACCGGGACCACGCTCCGGAGACCCAGTACTTC
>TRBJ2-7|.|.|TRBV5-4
CASSSGSSYEQYF
TGTGCCAGCAGTTCAGGGAGCTCCTACGAGCAGTACTTC
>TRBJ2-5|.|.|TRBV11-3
CASSQARGETQYF
TGTGCCAGCAGCCAGGCCCGGGGAGAGACCCAGTACTTC
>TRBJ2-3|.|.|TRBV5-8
CASSAGTHPTDTQYF
TGTGCCAGCAGCGCCGGGACACACCCCACAGATACGCAGTATTTT
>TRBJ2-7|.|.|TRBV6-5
CASSYPPIPTYEQYF
TGTGCCAGCAGTTACCCCCCTATCCCCACCTACGAGCAGTACTTC
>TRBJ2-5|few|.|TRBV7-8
CASSPSVPDQETQYF
TGTGCCAGCAGCCCCTCTGTGCCGGACCAAGAGACCCAGTACTTC
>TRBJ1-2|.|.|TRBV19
CASSIGGGHRGYGYTF
TGTGCCAGTAGTATAGGAGGGGGGCACCGCGGCTATGGCTACACCTTC
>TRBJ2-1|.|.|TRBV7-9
CASSLERYPNEQFF
TGTGCCAGCAGCTTAGAGCGCTACCCAAATGAGCAGTTCTTC
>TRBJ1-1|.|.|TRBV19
CASSIVPHTEAFF
TGTGCCAGTAGTATAGTTCCCCACACTGAAGCTTTCTTT
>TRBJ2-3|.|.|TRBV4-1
CASSQFPDSTDTQYF
TGCGCCAGCAGCCAATTCCCGGACAGCACAGATACGCAGTATTTT